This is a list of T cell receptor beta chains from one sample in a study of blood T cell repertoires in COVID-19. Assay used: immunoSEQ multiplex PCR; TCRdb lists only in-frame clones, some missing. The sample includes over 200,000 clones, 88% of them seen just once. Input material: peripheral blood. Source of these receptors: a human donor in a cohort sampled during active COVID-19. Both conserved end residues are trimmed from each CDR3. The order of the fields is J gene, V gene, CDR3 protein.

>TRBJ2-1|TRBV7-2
ASSLGDYYNEQF
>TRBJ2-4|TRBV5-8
ASSLGRLATLAKNIQY
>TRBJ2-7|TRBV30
AWIEGGVGYEQY
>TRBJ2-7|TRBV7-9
ASSRKLWTGDPYEQY
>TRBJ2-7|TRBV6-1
ASSERQGAYEQY
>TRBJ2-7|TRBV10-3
AISSTGALSYEQY
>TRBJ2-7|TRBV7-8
ASSLGVFSDRRITEQY
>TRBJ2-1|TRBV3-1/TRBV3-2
ASSRTSNEQF
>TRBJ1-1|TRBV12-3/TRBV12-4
ASSQTELEAF
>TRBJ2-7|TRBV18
ASSPSGTGGHEQY
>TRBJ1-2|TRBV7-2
ASSLNTFNYGYT
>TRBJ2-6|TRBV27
ASGRQGISGANVLT
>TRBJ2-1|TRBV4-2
ASSQDSTGGQF
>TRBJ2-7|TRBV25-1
ASSDRVRYEQY
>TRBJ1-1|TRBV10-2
ASSVAGAVGTEAF
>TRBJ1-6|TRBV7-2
ASSSGFYNSPLH
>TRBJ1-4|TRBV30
AWSRSLPVEKLF
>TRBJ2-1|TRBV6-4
ASSVRGTSSYNEQF
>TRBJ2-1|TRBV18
ASSPTRTSGNNEQF
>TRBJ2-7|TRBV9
ASSATGSYEQY
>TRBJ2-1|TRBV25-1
ASSEGQGSSEEQF
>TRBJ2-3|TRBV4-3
ASSQGPIRTSGVGDTQY
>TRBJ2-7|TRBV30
AWSVASTHEQY
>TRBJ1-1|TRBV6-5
ASSYGPGNTEAF
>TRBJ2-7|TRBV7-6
ASSLAHPSGIYEQY
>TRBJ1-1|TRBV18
ASSPTGGATEAF
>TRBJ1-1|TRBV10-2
ASSEQALNTEAF
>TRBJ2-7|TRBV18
ASSPVGSDAYEQY
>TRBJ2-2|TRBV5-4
ASSPKGQGPNTGELF
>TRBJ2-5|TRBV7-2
ASSFRLDTGTAPVTQY
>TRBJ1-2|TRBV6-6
ASSPIQGDYGYT
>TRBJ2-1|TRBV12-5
ASGWEEGSEQF
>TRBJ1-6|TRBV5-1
ASSFIQGESPLH
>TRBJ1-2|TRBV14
ASSLGTAVGYT
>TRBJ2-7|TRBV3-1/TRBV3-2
ASSQDRGLPSYEQY
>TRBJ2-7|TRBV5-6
ASSLASGRVNEQY
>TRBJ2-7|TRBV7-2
ASSSSGRAHEQY
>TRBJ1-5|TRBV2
ASSVEGGNQPQH
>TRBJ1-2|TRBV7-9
ASNRESKGNYGYT
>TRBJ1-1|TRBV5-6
ASSRGVRTGPFRAF
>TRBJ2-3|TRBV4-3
ASSQEEVALAGGPTDTQY
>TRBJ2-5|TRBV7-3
ASKGQDEETQY
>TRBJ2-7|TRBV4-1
ASSFSTSSGGEQY
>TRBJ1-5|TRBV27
ASSLKLGHLSDQPQH
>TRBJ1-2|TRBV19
ASSTQRDSDGYGYT
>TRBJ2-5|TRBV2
ASSVSVQETQY
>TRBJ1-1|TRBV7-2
ASSFGDRSLTEAF
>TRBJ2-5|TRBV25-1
ATSTGGAQETQY
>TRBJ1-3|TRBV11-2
ASSLDPGTGNTIY
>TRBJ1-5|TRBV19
ASSEAPLSPQH
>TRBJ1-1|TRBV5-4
ASSRGGIKNTEAF
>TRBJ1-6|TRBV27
ASSFGRGRSPLH
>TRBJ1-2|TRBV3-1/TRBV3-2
ASSQLGRSNYGYT
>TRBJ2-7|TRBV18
ASSESGGPGEQY
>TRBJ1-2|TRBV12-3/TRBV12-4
ASSLTRVYGYT
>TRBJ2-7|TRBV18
ASSPSPGHPYEQY
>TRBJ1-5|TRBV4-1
ASSLNPGAQPQH
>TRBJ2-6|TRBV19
ASSIGQGAIGANVLT